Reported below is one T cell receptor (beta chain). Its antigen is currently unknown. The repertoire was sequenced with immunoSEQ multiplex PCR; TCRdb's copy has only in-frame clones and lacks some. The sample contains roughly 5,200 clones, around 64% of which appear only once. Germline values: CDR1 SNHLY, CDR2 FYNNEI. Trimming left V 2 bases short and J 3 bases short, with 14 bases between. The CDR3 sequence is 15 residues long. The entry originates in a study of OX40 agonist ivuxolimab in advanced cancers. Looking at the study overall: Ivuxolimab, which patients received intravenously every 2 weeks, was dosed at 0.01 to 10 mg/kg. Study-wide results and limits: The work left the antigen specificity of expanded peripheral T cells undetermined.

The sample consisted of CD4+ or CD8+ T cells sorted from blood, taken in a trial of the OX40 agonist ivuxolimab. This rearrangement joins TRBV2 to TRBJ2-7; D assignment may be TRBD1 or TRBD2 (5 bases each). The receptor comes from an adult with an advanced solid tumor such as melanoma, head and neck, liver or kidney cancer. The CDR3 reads CASSEMGVVDYEQYF. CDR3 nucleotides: TGTGCCAGCAGTGAAATGGGGGTAGTAGACTACGAGCAGTACTTC.